Sequencing of this T cell receptor beta chain was carried out in a study of blood T cell repertoires in COVID-19. Background on the study: Whether acute or convalescent, the COVID-19 samples came from the United States, Italy and Spain. Nucleic acid was either cDNA or gDNA, and it came from T cells, B-cell-depleted T cells, or PBMCs.

Authors' analysis steps: Estimated nucleated cell counts came from reference gene primer amplification. TCRdb's table, derived via immunoSEQ multiplex PCR, lists solely in-frame clones and lacks some. The V and J calls and the clone size are those of that table, but D and trimming were determined from the DNA. The sample holds over 65,000 clones, more than 90% seen once. The origin of this receptor is a human donor in a cohort sampled during active COVID-19. The sequencing input was peripheral blood.

The CDR3 region has the DNA TGTGCCAGTAGTATAAGCGGGAGTTCTTATGAGCAGTTCTTC. Translating it yields CASSISGSSYEQFF. The V and J genes are TRBV19 and TRBJ2-1, with TRBD2 identical over 8 bases. V lost 2 bases to trimming and J lost 8 bases; unmatched junction nucleotides: 5. There are 14 residues in the CDR3. The V gene's germline CDR1 is LNHDA and CDR2 SQIVND (reference sequence).